These T cell receptor beta chains were read from a single sample in a study of shared clonotypes between healthy human individuals. Libraries were prepared by immunoSEQ multiplex PCR; TCRdb keeps only in-frame clonotypes and omits some of them. The table includes approximately 1,000,000 clones, around 77% detected once. The sequenced sample consisted of memory CD4+ T cells from PBMCs. The source of these receptors is a man aged 18-30 years in good health. Some clones in this sample may be carry-over from other donors' samples. Both conserved end residues are trimmed from each CDR3. The size entry is marked missing in some rows and otherwise reads once, few, many or a size class.

abundance	j_gene	v_gene	CDR3aa
-	TRBJ2-6	TRBV5-1	ASPRDSGANVLT
-	TRBJ2-7	TRBV7-8	ASSLVASLY
-	TRBJ2-3	TRBV5-1	ASRVSVSSDTQY
-	TRBJ2-1	TRBV5-6	ASRLGFAGARNEQF
-	TRBJ1-5	TRBV28	ASSRETGGGNQPQH
-	TRBJ2-1	TRBV6-1	ASSGTSGSHEQF
-	TRBJ1-2	TRBV11-2	ASSAIRTDYYGYT
-	TRBJ1-4	TRBV15	ATSTTLGVGEKLF
-	TRBJ2-4	TRBV2	ASSGSSAKNIQY
-	TRBJ1-2	TRBV7-9	ASSLAGLGYT
few	TRBJ2-7	TRBV28	ASSLRAPPTYTIYEQY
-	TRBJ1-1	TRBV10-3	AISGLANTEAF
once	TRBJ2-1	TRBV5-1	ASSLDQREVNEQF
-	TRBJ2-7	TRBV18	ASSLGRSYEQY
-	TRBJ2-3	TRBV5-1	ASSLDRASTDTQY
few	TRBJ2-1	TRBV19	ASSPRTSGSYNEQF
-	TRBJ2-5	TRBV30	AWSAQSETQY
-	TRBJ2-5	TRBV11-1	ASSPRAARETQY
-	TRBJ1-1	TRBV27	ASSPSDRGNTEAF
-	TRBJ1-1	TRBV23-1	ASSQSRGGKPEAF
-	TRBJ2-7	TRBV5-1	ASSPGQGSYEQY
-	TRBJ2-2	TRBV28	ASSLTGIPGELF
once	TRBJ1-1	TRBV9	ASSVTGATEAF